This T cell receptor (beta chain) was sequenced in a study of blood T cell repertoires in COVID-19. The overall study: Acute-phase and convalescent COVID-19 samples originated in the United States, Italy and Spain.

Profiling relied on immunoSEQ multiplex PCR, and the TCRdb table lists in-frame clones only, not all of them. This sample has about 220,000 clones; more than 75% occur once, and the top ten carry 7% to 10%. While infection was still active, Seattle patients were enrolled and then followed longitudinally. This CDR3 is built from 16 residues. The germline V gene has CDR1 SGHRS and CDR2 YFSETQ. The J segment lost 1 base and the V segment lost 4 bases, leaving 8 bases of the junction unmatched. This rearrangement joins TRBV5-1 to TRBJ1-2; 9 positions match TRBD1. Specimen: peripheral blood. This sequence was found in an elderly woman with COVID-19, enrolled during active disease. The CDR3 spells CASSPRTGERNYGYTF. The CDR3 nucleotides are TGCGCCAGCAGCCCAAGGACAGGGGAGCGTAACTATGGCTACACCTTC.